This T cell receptor (beta chain) was found in a study of blood T cells in healthy people across ages. The germline V and J ends were trimmed by 6 bases and 2 bases, with 11 bases remaining between them. The CDR3 covers 13 residues. With a J-beta primer mix and a sample-barcoded 5' primer, a second PCR ran about 6 to 11 cycles. TCRdb reprocessed the 5' RACE reads with MiXCR, giving one entry per CDR3 protein. The sample has almost 550,000 distinct CDR3 sequences, approximately 25% seen once. Study results and limitations: Changes in expanded clonotypes were possibly confounded, as the CMV status of donors was unknown. Higher diversity, along with more naive CD4+ cells, distinguished long-lived donors from aged donors.

As to this clonotype: The target antigen is unknown.

The study drew donors from healthy Caucasian individuals in Russia aged roughly 6 to 95. These data were also reused for a study on T cells of mothers and their children.

The sample consisted of blood. The genes are TRBV12-3 or TRBV12-4 and TRBJ2-7; TRBD1 is a possible D gene (5 bases). This receptor was taken from a boy under 18 in good health. In DNA, the CDR3 is TGTGCCAGCAGGGATACAGGAACCTACGAGCAGTACTTC. Residues: CASRDTGTYEQYF.